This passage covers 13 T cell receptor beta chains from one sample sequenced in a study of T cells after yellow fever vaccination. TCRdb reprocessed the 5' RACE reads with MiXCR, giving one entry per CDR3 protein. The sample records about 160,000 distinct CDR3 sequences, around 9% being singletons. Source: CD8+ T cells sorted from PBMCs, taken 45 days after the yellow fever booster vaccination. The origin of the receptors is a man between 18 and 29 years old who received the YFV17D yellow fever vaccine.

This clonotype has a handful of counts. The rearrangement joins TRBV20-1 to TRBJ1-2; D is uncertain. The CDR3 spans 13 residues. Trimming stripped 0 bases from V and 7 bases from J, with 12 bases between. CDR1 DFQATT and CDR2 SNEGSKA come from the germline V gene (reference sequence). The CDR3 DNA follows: TGCAGTGCTAGAGATTATGAAGGACTTGGCTACACCTTC. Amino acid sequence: CSARDYEGLGYTF.

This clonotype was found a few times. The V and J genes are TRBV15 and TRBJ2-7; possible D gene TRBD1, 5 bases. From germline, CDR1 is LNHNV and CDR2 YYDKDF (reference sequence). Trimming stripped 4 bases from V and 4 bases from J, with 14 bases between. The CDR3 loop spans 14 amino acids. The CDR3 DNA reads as TGTGCCACCAGCATCAGACAGCCTAGTTACGAGCAGTACTTC. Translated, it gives CATSIRQPSYEQYF.

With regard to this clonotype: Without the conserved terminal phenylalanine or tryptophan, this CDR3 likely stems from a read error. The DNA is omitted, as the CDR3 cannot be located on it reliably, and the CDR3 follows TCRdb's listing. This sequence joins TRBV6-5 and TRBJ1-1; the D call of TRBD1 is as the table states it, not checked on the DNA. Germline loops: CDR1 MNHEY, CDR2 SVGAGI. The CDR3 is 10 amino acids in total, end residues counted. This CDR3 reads CASSYSGAMD.

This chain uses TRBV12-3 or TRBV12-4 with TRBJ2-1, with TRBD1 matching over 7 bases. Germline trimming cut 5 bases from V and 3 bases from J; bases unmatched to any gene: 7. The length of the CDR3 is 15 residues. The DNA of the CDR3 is TGTGCCAGCAGTCCCAGGGGGAAGTTCTACAATGAGCAGTTCTTC. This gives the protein CASSPRGKFYNEQFF.

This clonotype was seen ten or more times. This CDR3 is CASSPSGAGELFF. CDR3 in DNA: TGTGCCAGCTCACCCTCGGGAGCCGGGGAGCTGTTTTTT. This chain uses TRBV18 with TRBJ2-2; possibly TRBD2 for D (6 bases). Germline V gene sequence: CDR1 KGHSH, CDR2 LQKENI. The CDR3 covers 13 residues. Trimming pared 3 bases from V and 6 bases from J, leaving 8 bases between.

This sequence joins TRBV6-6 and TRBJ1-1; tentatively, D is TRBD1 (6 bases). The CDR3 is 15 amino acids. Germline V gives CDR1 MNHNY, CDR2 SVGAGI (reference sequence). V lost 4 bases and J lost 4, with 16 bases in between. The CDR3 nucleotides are TGTGCCAGCAGTTCCCTACAGGGCGGGGGCACTGAAGCTTTCTTT. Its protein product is CASSSLQGGGTEAFF.

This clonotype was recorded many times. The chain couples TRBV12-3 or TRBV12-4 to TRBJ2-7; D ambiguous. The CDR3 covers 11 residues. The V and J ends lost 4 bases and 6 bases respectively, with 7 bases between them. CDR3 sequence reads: CASSSSAEQYF. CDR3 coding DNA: TGTGCCAGCAGTTCCTCGGCCGAGCAGTACTTC.

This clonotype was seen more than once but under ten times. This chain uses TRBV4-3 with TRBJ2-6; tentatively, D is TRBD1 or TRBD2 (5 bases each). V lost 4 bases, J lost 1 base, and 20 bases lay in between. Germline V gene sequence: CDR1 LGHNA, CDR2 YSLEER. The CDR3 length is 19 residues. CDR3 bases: TGCGCCAGCAGCCCCGGGGCAGCCTGGTCCGGGTCTGGGGCCAACGTCCTGACTTTC. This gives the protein CASSPGAAWSGSGANVLTF.

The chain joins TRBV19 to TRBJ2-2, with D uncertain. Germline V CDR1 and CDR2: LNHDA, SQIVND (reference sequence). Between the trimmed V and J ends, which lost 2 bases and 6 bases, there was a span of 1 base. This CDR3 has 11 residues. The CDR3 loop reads CASSIPGELFF. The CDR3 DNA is TGTGCCAGTAGTATACCCGGGGAGCTGTTTTTT.

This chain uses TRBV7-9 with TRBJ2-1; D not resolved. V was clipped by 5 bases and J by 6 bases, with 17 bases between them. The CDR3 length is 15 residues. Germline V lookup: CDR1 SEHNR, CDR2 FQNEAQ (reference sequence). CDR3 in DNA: TGTGCCAGCAGCCCCCAAGTTGGACCAATCAATGAGCAGTTCTTC. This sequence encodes CASSPQVGPINEQFF.

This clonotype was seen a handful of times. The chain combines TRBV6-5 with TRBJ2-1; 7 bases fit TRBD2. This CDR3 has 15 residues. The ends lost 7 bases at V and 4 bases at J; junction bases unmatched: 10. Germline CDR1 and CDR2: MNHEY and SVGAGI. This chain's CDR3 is CASTVISGAYNEQFF. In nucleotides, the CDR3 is TGTGCCAGCACCGTGATCAGCGGGGCGTACAATGAGCAGTTCTTC.

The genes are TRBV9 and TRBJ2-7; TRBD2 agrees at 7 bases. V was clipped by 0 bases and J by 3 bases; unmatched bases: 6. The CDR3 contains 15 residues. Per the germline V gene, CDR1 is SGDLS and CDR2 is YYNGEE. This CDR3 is CASSVVGLAGYEQYF. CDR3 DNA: TGTGCCAGCAGCGTAGTTGGGTTAGCGGGCTACGAGCAGTACTTC.

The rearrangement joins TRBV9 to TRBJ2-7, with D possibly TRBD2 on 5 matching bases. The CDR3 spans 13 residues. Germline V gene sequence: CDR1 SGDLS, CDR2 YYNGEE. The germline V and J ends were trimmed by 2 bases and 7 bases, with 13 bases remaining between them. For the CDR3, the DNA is TGTGCCAGCAGCGTGTACGGTACGGGGGAGCAGTACTTC. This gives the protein CASSVYGTGEQYF.